These 16 T cell receptor beta chains were sequenced from one sample in a study of blood T cell repertoires in COVID-19. Method: immunoSEQ multiplex PCR; TCRdb's copy keeps in-frame clones and lacks some. The sample includes fewer than 120,000 clones, 88% of them seen just once. The sample was peripheral blood. These receptors all stem from a woman between 50 and 59 years old with acute or convalescent COVID-19.

The rearrangement links TRBV19 to TRBJ2-1; perhaps TRBD1 as D (6 bases). V was trimmed by 9 bases and J by 5 bases, leaving 20 bases between them. CDR1 LNHDA and CDR2 SQIVND come from the germline V gene (reference sequence). This CDR3 is built from 15 residues. CDR3 protein: CASRLGGRENNEQFF. The CDR3 bases are TGTGCCAGCCGTCTAGGGGGTAGGGAAAACAATGAGCAGTTCTTC.

The genes are TRBV27 and TRBJ2-3; unclear D gene. The CDR3 totals 11 residues. V was cut by 8 bases and J by 2 bases, with 5 bases left in between. CDR1 and CDR2 from the germline V gene are MNHEY and SMNVEV (reference sequence). CDR3 region: CASRLTDTQYF. In nucleotides, the CDR3 is TGTGCCAGCCGACTCACAGATACGCAGTATTTT.

This clone was seen once. The J gene is TRBJ2-7, the V gene TRBV7-8; 10 bases fit TRBD1. The CDR3 loop spans 15 amino acids. V trimming: 5 bases; J trimming: 2 bases; junction bases outside the gene matches: 6. Germline loops: CDR1 SGHVS, CDR2 FQNEAQ. Here the CDR3 DNA reads TGTGCCAGCAGCCGAGGCGGGACAGGGGCCTACGAGCAGTACTTC. As protein: CASSRGGTGAYEQYF.

Concerning this clone itself: A junction end diverges from the germline sequence, so it may reflect a read error. The J gene is TRBJ1-4, the V gene TRBV2; D is possibly TRBD1 (5 bases). CDR3 length equals 15 residues. The germline V gene encodes CDR1 SNHLY and CDR2 FYNNEI. The CDR3 loop reads CASREGTGGGEKLFF. Here the CDR3 DNA reads TGTGCCAGCAGAGAAGGAACAGGCGGGGGTGAAAAACTGTTTTTT.

V usage is TRBV25-1 and J usage is TRBJ2-1; 7 nucleotides line up with TRBD2. After removal of 4 bases from V and 1 base from J, the junction contained 4 bases not matched to a gene. The CDR3 spans 15 residues. Germline V lookup: CDR1 MGHDK, CDR2 SYGVNS. The CDR3 spells CASSGRTSSYNEQFF. In DNA form, the CDR3 reads TGTGCCAGCAGTGGGAGGACTAGTTCCTACAATGAGCAGTTCTTC.

This chain uses TRBV21-1 with TRBJ2-7; whether TRBD1, the table's D call, matches the DNA was not checked. TRBV21-1 is listed as a pseudogene. The CDR3 runs 20 residues. CDR3 coding DNA: TGTGCCAGCAGCAGATCCGGGACAGGGGGCGATACCTATCATGACTACGAGCAGTACTTC. It specifies CASSRSGTGGDTYHDYEQYF.

The chain employs TRBV3-1 (or the pseudogene TRBV3-2) and TRBJ2-2; 10 nucleotides match TRBD2. From germline, CDR1 is LGHDT and CDR2 YNNKEL (reference sequence). V was clipped by 8 bases and J by 8 bases; unmatched bases: 20. The CDR3 length is 18 residues. This CDR3 reads CASRSGLASASGSGELFF. DNA of the CDR3: TGTGCCAGCCGAAGCGGTCTAGCTAGCGCTAGCGGGAGTGGGGAGCTGTTTTTT.

The chain links TRBV5-1 to TRBJ2-7, with D possibly TRBD2 on 5 matching bases. Germline V gene lookup returns CDR1 SGHRS and CDR2 YFSETQ. CDR3 length equals 14 residues. Trimming shortened V by 5 bases and J by 7 bases, and 19 bases separated the two germline ends. The CDR3 reads CASREWESLGEQYF. CDR3 DNA sequence: TGCGCCAGCAGGGAATGGGAGTCCCTGGGGGAGCAGTACTTC.

The chain is built from TRBV3-1 (or the pseudogene TRBV3-2) and TRBJ1-3, with 8 positions matching TRBD1. The CDR3 length is 16 residues. J gave up 1 base and V 3 bases, and 5 bases lay outside the gene matches. Germline CDR1 LGHDT, CDR2 YNNKEL (reference sequence). CDR3 amino acids: CASSHSRGPSGNTIYF. DNA of the CDR3: TGTGCCAGCAGCCATAGCAGGGGGCCGTCTGGAAACACCATATATTTT.

This chain joins TRBV15 and TRBJ2-7, with TRBD1 matching 7 bases. Germline lookup yields CDR1 LNHNV and CDR2 YYDKDF (reference sequence). V lost 8 bases to trimming and J lost 0 bases; unmatched junction nucleotides: 4. This CDR3 region has 13 residues. CDR3 residues: CATEDRASYEQYF. Here the CDR3 DNA reads TGTGCCACCGAAGACAGGGCCTCCTACGAGCAGTACTTC.

The chain combines TRBV7-6 with TRBJ2-2; no definite D call. This CDR3 is built from 13 residues. CDR1 and CDR2 (germline): SGHVS, FNYEAQ. V shed 5 bases and J shed 5 bases, with 9 bases lying between them. The CDR3 coding sequence is TGTGCCAGCAGCGCGAGCTATACCGGGGAGCTGTTTTTT. It translates to CASSASYTGELFF.

The rearrangement joins TRBV3-1 (or the pseudogene TRBV3-2) to TRBJ2-7; 8 nucleotides match TRBD2. Germline CDR1 and CDR2: LGHDT and YNNKEL (reference sequence). Trimming cost V 1 base and J 6 bases; bases outside gene matches: 11. The CDR3 contains 16 residues. CDR3 in DNA: TGTGCCAGCAGCCAAGTGTCGGGAGGGCCTATAGGCGAGCAGTACTTC. Its protein product is CASSQVSGGPIGEQYF.

The chain couples TRBV19 to TRBJ1-5; 12 nucleotides agree with TRBD1. The germline CDR1 and CDR2 sequences are LNHDA and SQIVND (reference sequence). The CDR3 contains 15 residues. V lost 5 bases to trimming and J lost 5 bases; unmatched junction nucleotides: 4. The CDR3 protein is CASSSGTGGDQPQHF. The CDR3 DNA reads TGTGCCAGTAGTTCCGGGACAGGGGGCGATCAGCCCCAGCATTTT.

Written as DNA, the CDR3 is TGTGCCAGTAGTATACTAGCGGGAGGGCCCTCGGGGGCGGATACGCAGTATTTT. This gives the protein CASSILAGGPSGADTQYF. The chain joins TRBV19 to TRBJ2-3; TRBD2 aligns across 12 bases. Trimming removed 2 bases from V and 6 bases from J; junction bases left unmatched: 12. From germline, CDR1 is LNHDA and CDR2 SQIVND (reference sequence). The CDR3 loop spans 18 amino acids.

The chain recombines TRBV5-8 with TRBJ1-6, with 8 nucleotides matching TRBD1. The CDR3 covers 17 residues. The germline V gene has CDR1 SGHTS and CDR2 YDEGEE. Trimming at V came to 1 base and at J to 10 bases, leaving 13 bases not matched to a gene. This chain's CDR3 is CASSLKNPDRAYSPLHF. The DNA of the CDR3 is TGTGCCAGCAGCTTGAAAAATCCGGACAGGGCGTACTCACCCCTCCACTTT.

A single count supports this clone. The chain has TRBV6-5 and TRBJ1-5; perhaps TRBD1 as D (6 bases). The CDR3 length is 14 residues. Germline V gene lookup returns CDR1 MNHEY and CDR2 SVGAGI. Trimming removed 7 bases at V and 3 bases at J, with 13 bases between. CDR3 sequence: CASTKDRSNQPQHF. CDR3 nucleotides: TGTGCCAGCACCAAAGACAGGTCCAATCAGCCCCAGCATTTT.